Listed here are 20 T cell receptor beta chains from one sample, sequenced in a study of T cell clonality in common variable immunodeficiency. The table came from immunoSEQ multiplex PCR; TCRdb's copy has only in-frame clones and leaves some out. The sample counts about 35,000 clones, none seen once; the ten largest own 2.5% to 3%. Specimen: peripheral blood mononuclear cells. These receptors all stem from a person aged 18 to 75 in good health.

This clone was found many times. CDR3 DNA, as far as it was read: TGTGCCAGCAGCCGGGGACAGGGGGCTAGGTCCTACAATGAG. Translation: CASSRGQGARSYNE. The whole CDR3 region reads CASSRGQGARSYNEQFF. The chain is built from TRBV14 and TRBJ2-1; 12 nucleotides match TRBD1. The read falls 3 residues short of the CDR3 end, and the missing part is taken from the germline J gene. Germline CDR1 reads SGHDN; CDR2 reads FVKESK. The V and J ends lost 4 bases and 1 base, in that order; junction bases with no gene match: 5. This CDR3 is built from 17 residues.

This clone was detected ten times or more. The read terminates 3 residues ahead of where the CDR3 ends, so the germline J gene completes it. This chain connects TRBV7-2 to TRBJ2-7, with D tentatively TRBD2 (6 bases). Per the germline V gene, CDR1 is SGHTA and CDR2 is FQGNSA. V lost 2 bases and J lost 5, with 16 bases in between. This CDR3 region has 15 residues. The CDR3 loop is CASSLTPGAGNEQYF. The covered CDR3 bases are TGTGCCAGCAGCTTAACCCCGGGAGCAGGGAACGAG.

A few counts support this clone. From the germline J gene comes the end of the CDR3, since the read stops 3 residues before it. The gene calls are TRBV7-9 and TRBJ1-1; D may be TRBD1 (6 bases). Germline V gene lookup returns CDR1 SEHNR and CDR2 FQNEAQ (reference sequence). The V end lost 1 base, the J end lost 6 bases, and 12 bases lay between the germline ends. The CDR3 sequence is 14 residues long. CDR3 residues: CASSLVFEGAEAFF. The DNA read from the CDR3 is TGTGCCAGCAGCTTAGTCTTCGAGGGGGCTGAA.

In this sample, this clone turned up many times. The CDR3 reads CASSALAGSTDTQYF. The CDR3 DNA, read in part, is TGTGCCAGCAGTGCCCTAGCGGGTAGCACAGATACG. The chain has TRBV6-1 and TRBJ2-3; the match to TRBD2 covers 8 bases. The DNA ends 3 residues before the CDR3 does, and the rest of the CDR3 is filled in from the germline J gene. V lost 4 bases and J lost 0; bases outside the gene matches: 3. Germline loops: CDR1 MNHNS, CDR2 SASEGT. CDR3 size: 15 residues.

This clone has at least ten counts. The sequence runs out 3 residues before the end of the CDR3; the remainder is reconstructed from the germline J gene. The V and J genes are TRBV29-1 and TRBJ2-7, with 7 bases fitting TRBD1. With V trimmed by 6 bases and J by 2 bases, 4 bases remained unmatched. This CDR3 contains 12 residues. The V gene's germline CDR1 is SQVTM and CDR2 ANQGSEA. Here the CDR3 reads CSVRGQTYEQYF. The sequenced part of the CDR3 DNA is TGCAGCGTCCGGGGACAGACCTACGAG.

This clone was counted many times. The read gets to within 3 residues of the CDR3 end, and the germline J gene fills in the rest. The genes are TRBV18 and TRBJ2-5, with TRBD1 matching over 7 bases. CDR1 is KGHSH and CDR2 is LQKENI in the germline V gene. This CDR3 is built from 14 residues. The J segment lost 5 bases and the V segment lost 3 bases, leaving 6 bases of the junction unmatched. This CDR3 is CASSPGQVGETQYF. The sequenced CDR3 bases are TGTGCCAGCTCACCCGGACAGGTCGGGGAGACC.

Remarks on this clone: The read stops 3 residues short of the end of the CDR3; the missing end is completed from the germline J gene. This chain connects TRBV7-8 to TRBJ1-2, with 11 bases fitting TRBD1. V shed 4 bases and J 7 bases; nucleotides not matched to a gene: 5. This CDR3 spans 14 amino acids. Germline-derived CDR1 and CDR2 are SGHVS and FQNEAQ. The CDR3 spells CASSYGQGAIGYTF. The covered CDR3 bases are TGTGCCAGCAGCTACGGACAGGGGGCAATTGGC.

This clone showed up many times. The sequenced fragment ends 3 residues before the CDR3 boundary, so the rest is inferred from the germline J gene. The chain has TRBV23-1 and TRBJ1-1, with D unresolved. TRBV23-1 is classed as an ORF, of uncertain function. V lost 7 bases and J lost 2, with 17 bases in between. This CDR3 is built from 15 residues. The DNA read from the CDR3 is TGCGCCAGCAACCAAGGAGGGTCAGACAACACTGAA. Its translation is CASNQGGSDNTE. The complete CDR3 reads CASNQGGSDNTEAFF.

At least ten counts were recorded for this clone. The read falls 3 residues short of the CDR3 end, and the missing part is taken from the germline J gene. The V and J genes are TRBV20-1 and TRBJ2-1; D not certain. Trimming took off 0 bases at V and 3 bases at J, with 9 bases between the two ends. Germline-derived CDR1 and CDR2 are DFQATT and SNEGSKA (reference sequence). The CDR3 runs to 14 residues. CDR3 loop: CSARDRVHYNEQFF. CDR3 DNA (partial): TGCAGTGCTAGAGACCGGGTCCACTACAATGAG.

This clone was counted ten times or more. From the germline J gene comes the end of the CDR3, since the read stops 3 residues before it. The V call is TRBV7-6, the J call TRBJ1-4; a possible D gene is TRBD1 (6 bases). V was cut by 5 bases and J by 7 bases, with 17 bases left in between. Germline CDR1 is SGHVS and CDR2 is FNYEAQ. CDR3 size: 15 residues. This CDR3 reads CASSASRGNPEKLFF. The sequenced CDR3 bases are TGTGCCAGCAGCGCCAGCAGGGGTAACCCTGAAAAA.

Many counts were recorded for this clone. With the read ending 3 residues before the CDR3 end, the germline J gene is used to fill in that end. The rearrangement joins TRBV7-7 to TRBJ2-5, with D tentatively TRBD2 (6 bases). The length of the CDR3 is 13 residues. Germline V gene data show CDR1 as SSHAT and CDR2 as FNYEAQ (reference sequence). V was trimmed by 5 bases and J by 5 bases, leaving 12 bases between them. This CDR3 is CASSMGGAETQYF. The covered CDR3 bases are TGTGCCAGCAGCATGGGGGGTGCTGAGACC. Full variable domain (rest looked up from reference TRBV7-7 and TRBJ2-5): GAGVSQSPRYKVTKRGQDVTLRCDPISSHATLYWYQQALGQGPEFLTYFNYEAQPDKSGLPSDRFSAERPEGSISTLTIQRTEQRDSAMYRCASSMGGAETQYFGPGTRLLVL.

This clone was found many times. Coverage ceases 3 residues before the CDR3 finishes, and the germline J gene fills in the end. V is TRBV19 and J is TRBJ1-5; weak D call: TRBD1 (5 bases). The CDR3 sequence is 16 residues long. The germline V gene encodes CDR1 LNHDA and CDR2 SQIVND (reference sequence). Trimming shortened V by 3 bases and J by 6 bases, and 18 bases separated the two germline ends. The covered CDR3 bases are TGTGCCAGTAGTATCTCACAGGTACGTGAGGGTCAGCCC. It codes for CASSISQVREGQP. The full-length CDR3 reads as CASSISQVREGQPQHF.

The sample holds many counts of this clone. The junction and the germline gene differ at one end; a read error may be behind it. The read ends 3 residues before the CDR3 terminus; that terminus is restored from the germline J gene. The rearrangement joins TRBV7-9 to TRBJ1-4, with 9 positions matching TRBD1. Looked up from germline, CDR1 is SEHNR and CDR2 is FQNEAQ (reference sequence). The CDR3 has 15 amino acids. Incomplete CDR3 DNA: TGTGCCGGCAGTAACAACAGGGGGCCTAATGAAAAA. This encodes CAGSNNRGPNEK. The CDR3 reads in full as CAGSNNRGPNEKLFF.

This clone was detected ten times or more. The read finishes 3 residues shy of the CDR3 end, and the germline J gene is used to complete it. The V gene is TRBV19, the J gene TRBJ2-3; D is perhaps TRBD2 (6 bases). The CDR3 contains 15 residues. V was shortened by 0 bases and J by 2 bases, with 9 bases between the two germline ends. The germline V gene has CDR1 LNHDA and CDR2 SQIVND (reference sequence). The CDR3 region is CASSIDGTHTDTQYF. The DNA read from the CDR3 is TGTGCCAGTAGTATAGATGGGACTCACACAGATACG.

This clone was detected a few times. The observed sequence ends 3 residues before the CDR3 terminus, with the missing tail filled in from the germline J gene. V usage is TRBV19 and J usage is TRBJ2-3; tentatively, D is TRBD1 (5 bases). Per germline, CDR1 LNHDA and CDR2 SQIVND (reference sequence). The CDR3 has 13 amino acids. CDR3 in amino acids: CASSRTSDQPQYF. Incomplete CDR3 DNA: TGTGCCAGTAGTAGGACAAGTGATCAGCCG.

This clone was picked up many times. The sequence runs out 3 residues before the end of the CDR3; the remainder is reconstructed from the germline J gene. V and J are TRBV20-1 and TRBJ2-3; the match to TRBD2 covers 13 bases. Looked up from germline, CDR1 is DFQATT and CDR2 is SNEGSKA (reference sequence). The CDR3 is made up of 14 amino acids. CDR3 DNA (partial): TGCAGTGCTCGACTAGCGGGAGGTCGGGAGACG. Its protein is CSARLAGGRET. The full CDR3 reads CSARLAGGRETQYF.

This clone was picked up a small number of times. The DNA ends 3 residues before the CDR3 does, and the rest of the CDR3 is filled in from the germline J gene. The V gene is TRBV7-2, the J gene TRBJ1-2, with D possibly matching TRBD1 (6 bases). The CDR3 loop spans 12 amino acids. The germline CDR1 and CDR2 sequences are SGHTA and FQGNSA. CDR3 region: CASSLDRDDYTF. CDR3 DNA (partial): TGTGCCAGCAGCTTAGACAGGGACGAC.

This clone was seen ten or more times. CDR3: CASSRQGSYEQYF. Incomplete CDR3 DNA: TGTGCCAGTAGTCGGCAGGGCTCCTACGAG. The rearrangement links TRBV19 to TRBJ2-7, with D possibly matching TRBD1 (5 bases). The read comes to an end 3 residues before the CDR3 does, leaving the germline J gene to fill in the end. Germline lookup yields CDR1 LNHDA and CDR2 SQIVND (reference sequence). The ends were cut back, 5 bases at V and 0 bases at J, with 8 bases in the middle. The CDR3 consists of 13 residues.

This clone was recorded many times. The read gets to within 3 residues of the CDR3 end, and the germline J gene fills in the rest. The V gene is TRBV14, the J gene TRBJ1-1; tentative D call: TRBD1 (5 bases). The CDR3 sequence is 15 residues long. CDR1 and CDR2 (germline): SGHDN, FVKESK. V lost 5 bases to trimming and J lost 4 bases, with 17 bases between them. The CDR3 protein is CASSDLQGVFTEAFF. The CDR3 bases that were read are TGTGCCAGCAGCGATCTTCAGGGTGTGTTCACTGAA.

The sample holds many counts of this clone. The read is 3 residues too short to cover the CDR3 end, so that end is filled in from the germline J gene. The chain links TRBV5-4 to TRBJ2-7; 8 positions agree with TRBD2. This CDR3 comprises 15 residues. The junction had 5 bases not matched to a gene; V was cut back by 3 bases and J by 0 bases. Per germline, CDR1 SGHNT and CDR2 YYREEE (reference sequence). The chain's CDR3 is CASSSKRENSYEQYF. The sequenced part of the CDR3 DNA is TGTGCCAGCAGCTCCAAGCGGGAGAACTCCTACGAG. Drawing the rest from reference TRBV5-4 and TRBJ2-7, the complete variable domain is ETGVTQSPTHLIKTRGQQVTLRCSSQSGHNTVSWYQQALGQGPQFIFQYYREEENGRGNFPPRFSGLQFPNYSSELNVNALELDDSALYLCASSSKRENSYEQYFGPGTRLTVT.